Below are 18 T cell receptor beta chains sequenced from a single sample in a study of cytomegalovirus exposure and HLA in healthy donors. Primers for the PCR totalled 60 Vbeta and 13 Jbeta. TCRdb keeps only in-frame clones here, not all; method: immunoSEQ multiplex PCR. The sample has under 200,000 clones; roughly 80% are singletons. The sequenced sample was PBMCs. The receptors derive from a man over 45 in good health and CMV-seronegative.

V usage is TRBV12-5 and J usage is TRBJ2-1; 12 positions match TRBD1. The CDR3 contains 14 residues. Germline V lookup: CDR1 LGHNT, CDR2 FRNRAP. The V and J ends lost 4 bases and 6 bases, in that order; junction bases with no gene match: 1. This CDR3 reads CASGWDRGLNEQFF. Written as DNA, the CDR3 is TGTGCTAGTGGTTGGGACAGGGGGCTCAATGAGCAGTTCTTC.

This clone was observed a handful of times. The gene calls are TRBV9 and TRBJ1-2, with D hard to call. Trimming pared 4 bases from V and 4 bases from J, leaving 14 bases between. Germline V CDR1 and CDR2: SGDLS, YYNGEE. The CDR3 contains 14 residues. The CDR3 nucleotides read TGTGCCAGCAGCCCAGTGGGAGGAGGCTATGGCTACACCTTC. It translates to CASSPVGGGYGYTF.

CDR3 residues: CASSFWTGGDGYTF. CDR3 DNA: TGTGCCAGCAGTTTCTGGACAGGGGGCGATGGCTACACCTTC. The chain couples TRBV27 to TRBJ1-2, with 11 bases fitting TRBD1. Germline lookup yields CDR1 MNHEY and CDR2 SMNVEV (reference sequence). After removal of 3 bases from V and 6 bases from J, the junction contained 3 bases not matched to a gene. The CDR3 runs to 14 residues.

Details on this clone: The CDR3 does not close with the conserved phenylalanine or tryptophan, likely indicating a read error. This chain connects TRBV7-8 to TRBJ2-6; D gene uncertain. The CDR3 contains 15 residues. Germline V gene lookup returns CDR1 SGHVS and CDR2 FQNEAQ. The V end lost 2 bases, the J end lost 3 bases, and 8 bases lay between the germline ends. In DNA, the CDR3 is TGTGCCAGCAGCTTATTAAAAGTTGGGGCCAACGTCCTGACTCTC. Amino acid sequence: CASSLLKVGANVLTL.

The chain carries TRBV30 and TRBJ2-6; 7 bases match TRBD2. CDR1 and CDR2 (germline): GTSNPN, SVGIG (reference sequence). The CDR3 extends over 20 amino acids. The trim removed 7 bases at V and 0 bases at J, leaving 21 bases unmatched. The CDR3 protein is CAFLSSRGSFSYSGANVLTF. The CDR3 bases are TGTGCCTTCCTCTCCTCGCGGGGGTCGTTCTCCTACTCTGGGGCCAACGTCCTGACTTTC.

The chain links TRBV27 to TRBJ1-2; D possibly corresponds to TRBD1 (5 bases). The CDR3 runs to 14 residues. Trimming removed 6 bases at V and 2 bases at J, with 13 bases between. Germline V gene lookup returns CDR1 MNHEY and CDR2 SMNVEV (reference sequence). The DNA for the CDR3 is TGTGCCAGCAGCCTGTATCCAGGGAACTATGGCTACACCTTC. This translates into CASSLYPGNYGYTF.

Notes on this clone: The junction and the germline gene differ at one end; a read error may be behind it. The chain links TRBV5-1 to TRBJ2-7; possibly TRBD1 for D (5 bases). The CDR3 has 15 amino acids. Germline CDR1 and CDR2: SGHRS and YFSETQ. The CDR3 region has the DNA TGCACCAGCAGCTCCTTTCTGGGGCTCGCCTACGAGCAGTACTTC. It translates to CTSSSFLGLAYEQYF.

The genes are TRBV27 and TRBJ2-7; tentative D call: TRBD2 (7 bases). The length of the CDR3 is 16 residues. Trimming left V 5 bases short and J 0 bases short, with 17 bases between. Germline CDR1 MNHEY, CDR2 SMNVEV (reference sequence). CDR3 protein: CASSPFEGGGSYEQYF. CDR3 DNA sequence: TGTGCCAGCAGTCCCTTCGAGGGGGGGGGCTCCTACGAGCAGTACTTC.

The rearrangement links TRBV2 to TRBJ1-2; TRBD1 is a possible D gene (6 bases). Germline V gene data show CDR1 as SNHLY and CDR2 as FYNNEI. V was trimmed by 5 bases and J by 6 bases, leaving 16 bases between them. The CDR3 is 14 residues long. CDR3 in amino acids: CASSPRTVRDGYTF. DNA of the CDR3: TGTGCCAGCAGTCCCAGGACAGTGAGGGATGGCTACACCTTC.

This sequence joins TRBV5-1 and TRBJ1-2; a possible D gene is TRBD1 (6 bases). Germline V gene sequence: CDR1 SGHRS, CDR2 YFSETQ. V lost 0 bases and J 0 bases, leaving 9 bases between the germline ends. This CDR3 has 15 residues. CDR3 in amino acids: CASSLEGHANYGYTF. The CDR3 DNA is TGCGCCAGCAGCTTGGAGGGACACGCTAACTATGGCTACACCTTC.

The chain carries TRBV7-8 and TRBJ2-5, with D maybe TRBD2 (5 bases). The assigned J gene may be wrong: the sequence end matches TRBJ2-7 better. The germline gives CDR1 SGHVS, CDR2 FQNEAQ. This CDR3 is built from 13 residues. The CDR3 is CASSLGSLAEQYF. DNA for the CDR3: TGTGCCAGCAGCCTGGGATCTCTAGCCGAGCAGTACTTC.

The DNA of the CDR3 is TGTGCCAGCAGCCAAGGAGACAGGGGGCGTGAAAAACTGTTTTTT. Encoded protein: CASSQGDRGREKLFF. The chain joins TRBV4-2 to TRBJ1-4, with TRBD1 matching over 10 bases. This CDR3 contains 15 residues. Germline lookup yields CDR1 LGHNA and CDR2 YNFKEQ. Trimming took 1 base from V and 7 from J; bases not matched to a gene: 3.

The genes are TRBV7-2 and TRBJ2-7; 8 nucleotides line up with TRBD1. V shed 4 bases, J shed 4 bases, and the junction held 12 bases outside the gene matches. The germline gives CDR1 SGHTA, CDR2 FQGNSA. There are 16 residues in the CDR3. In DNA form, the CDR3 reads TGTGCCAGCAGCTCGACGGACAGGGTTGGGGTGTACGAGCAGTACTTC. Its protein is CASSSTDRVGVYEQYF.

Concerning this clone itself: Compared with germline, one end of the junction differs, possibly owing to a read error. This rearrangement joins TRBV7-2 to TRBJ2-2; 11 nucleotides line up with TRBD2. CDR3 length: 15 amino acids. CDR1 SGHTA and CDR2 FQGNSA come from the germline V gene. CDR3 residues: CASSLAGGSTGELFF. The CDR3 coding sequence is TGTGCCAGCAGCCTAGCGGGGGGTAGCACCGGGGAGCTGTTTTTT.

The chain uses TRBV29-1 and TRBJ2-7; D is ambiguous. CDR1 and CDR2 from the germline V gene are SQVTM and ANQGSEA. The CDR3 covers 12 residues. V lost 4 bases and J lost 4, with 11 bases in between. DNA for the CDR3: TGCAGCGTTGGGTCGTTTCGGTACGAGCAGTACTTC. As protein: CSVGSFRYEQYF.

Here the CDR3 reads CASSLDSGASYEQYF. For the CDR3, the DNA is TGTGCCAGTAGCCTAGACAGCGGGGCATCCTACGAGCAGTACTTC. This rearrangement joins TRBV19 to TRBJ2-7, with 7 bases fitting TRBD2. J gave up 1 base and V 6 bases, and 9 bases lay outside the gene matches. Germline assignment: CDR1 LNHDA and CDR2 SQIVND (reference sequence). The CDR3 has 15 amino acids.

The chain joins TRBV7-2 to TRBJ1-1, with D unresolved. Germline V CDR1 and CDR2: SGHTA, FQGNSA. Trimming cost V 0 bases and J 0 bases, with 8 bases left between them. The CDR3 is 15 residues long. CDR3 in amino acids: CASSLALGMNTEAFF. CDR3 bases: TGTGCCAGCAGCTTAGCGCTGGGCATGAACACTGAAGCTTTCTTT.

The rearrangement uses TRBV9 and TRBJ2-3; a possible D gene is TRBD2 (6 bases). Germline CDR1 SGDLS, CDR2 YYNGEE. The length of the CDR3 is 15 residues. The V end lost 3 bases, the J end lost 4 bases, and 15 bases lay between the germline ends. The CDR3, as DNA: TGTGCCAGCAGCGCTGAAGGGCGGGGACCAGATACGCAGTATTTT. Amino acids: CASSAEGRGPDTQYF. The variable domain in full, completed from reference TRBV9 and TRBJ2-3, reads DSGVTQTPKHLITATGQRVTLRCSPRSGDLSVYWYQQSLDQGLQFLIQYYNGEERAKGNILERFSAQQFPDLHSELNLSSLELGDSALYFCASSAEGRGPDTQYFGPGTRLTVL.